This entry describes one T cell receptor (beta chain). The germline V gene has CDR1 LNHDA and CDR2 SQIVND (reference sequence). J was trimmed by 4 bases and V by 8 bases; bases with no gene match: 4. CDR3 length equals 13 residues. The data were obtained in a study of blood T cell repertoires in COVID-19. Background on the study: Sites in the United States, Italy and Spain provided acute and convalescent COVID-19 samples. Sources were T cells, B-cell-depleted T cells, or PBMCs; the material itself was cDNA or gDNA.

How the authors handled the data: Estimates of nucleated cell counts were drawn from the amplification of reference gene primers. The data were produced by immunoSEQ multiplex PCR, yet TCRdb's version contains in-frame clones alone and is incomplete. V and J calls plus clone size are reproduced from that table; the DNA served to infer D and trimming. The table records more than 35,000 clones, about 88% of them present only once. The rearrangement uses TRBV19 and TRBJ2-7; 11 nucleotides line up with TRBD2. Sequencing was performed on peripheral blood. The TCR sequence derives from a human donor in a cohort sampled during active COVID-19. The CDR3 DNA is TGTGCCAGTTGCTTAGCGGGAGGGTACGAGCAGTACTTC. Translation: CASCLAGGYEQYF.